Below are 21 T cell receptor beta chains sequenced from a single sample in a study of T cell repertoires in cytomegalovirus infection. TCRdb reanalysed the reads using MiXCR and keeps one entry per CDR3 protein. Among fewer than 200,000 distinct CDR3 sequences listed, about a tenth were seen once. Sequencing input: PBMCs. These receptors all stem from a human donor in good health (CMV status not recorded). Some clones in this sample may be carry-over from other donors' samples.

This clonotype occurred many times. The CDR3 coding sequence is TGTGCCAGCAGCTTACCTGGACTAGCGGGAAGCTACAATGAGCAGTTCTTC. Its protein product is CASSLPGLAGSYNEQFF. The chain employs TRBV7-6 and TRBJ2-1, with 12 nucleotides matching TRBD2. CDR1 and CDR2 (germline): SGHVS, FNYEAQ. The CDR3 extends over 17 amino acids. V was clipped by 2 bases and J by 3 bases; unmatched bases: 5.

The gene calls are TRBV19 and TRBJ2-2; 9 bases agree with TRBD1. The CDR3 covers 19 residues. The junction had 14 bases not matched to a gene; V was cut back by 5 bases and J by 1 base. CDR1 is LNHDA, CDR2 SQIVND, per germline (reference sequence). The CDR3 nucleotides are TGTGCCAGTAGTCCGCGGCGGGACAGGGAGGACGGGAACACCGGGGAGCTGTTTTTT. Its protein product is CASSPRRDREDGNTGELFF.

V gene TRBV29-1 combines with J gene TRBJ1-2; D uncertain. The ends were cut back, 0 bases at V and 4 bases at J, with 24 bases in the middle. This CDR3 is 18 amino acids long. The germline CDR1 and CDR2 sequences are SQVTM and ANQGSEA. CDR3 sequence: CSVEDWATRQSPVYGYTF. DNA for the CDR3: TGCAGCGTTGAAGATTGGGCGACAAGGCAATCCCCTGTCTATGGCTACACCTTC.

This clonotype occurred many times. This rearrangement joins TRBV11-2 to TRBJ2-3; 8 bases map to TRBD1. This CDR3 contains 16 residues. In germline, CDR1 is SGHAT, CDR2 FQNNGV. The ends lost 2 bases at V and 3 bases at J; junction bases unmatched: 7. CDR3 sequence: CASSLFDRGGTDTQYF. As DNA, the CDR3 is TGTGCCAGCAGCTTATTCGACAGGGGTGGAACAGATACGCAGTATTTT.

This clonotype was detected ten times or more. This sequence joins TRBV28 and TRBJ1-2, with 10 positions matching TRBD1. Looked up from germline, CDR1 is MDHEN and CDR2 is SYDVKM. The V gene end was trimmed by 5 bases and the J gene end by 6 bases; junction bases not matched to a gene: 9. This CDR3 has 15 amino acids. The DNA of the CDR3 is TGTGCCAGCAGTCCTGCCCGGGACAGGGGAAATGGCTACACCTTC. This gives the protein CASSPARDRGNGYTF.

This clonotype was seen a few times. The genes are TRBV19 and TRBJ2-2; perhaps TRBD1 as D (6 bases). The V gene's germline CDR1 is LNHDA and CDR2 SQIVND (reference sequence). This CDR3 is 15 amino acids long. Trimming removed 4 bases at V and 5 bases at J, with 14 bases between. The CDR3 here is CASSTRSQGTGELFF. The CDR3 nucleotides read TGTGCCAGTAGTACGCGATCACAGGGTACCGGGGAGCTGTTTTTT.

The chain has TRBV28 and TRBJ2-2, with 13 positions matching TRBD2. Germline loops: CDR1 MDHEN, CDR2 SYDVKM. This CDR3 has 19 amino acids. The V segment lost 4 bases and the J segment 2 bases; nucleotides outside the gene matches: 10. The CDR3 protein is CASSSRTSGRPSNTGELFF. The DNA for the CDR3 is TGTGCCAGCAGTTCCCGGACTAGCGGGAGACCATCCAACACCGGGGAGCTGTTTTTT.

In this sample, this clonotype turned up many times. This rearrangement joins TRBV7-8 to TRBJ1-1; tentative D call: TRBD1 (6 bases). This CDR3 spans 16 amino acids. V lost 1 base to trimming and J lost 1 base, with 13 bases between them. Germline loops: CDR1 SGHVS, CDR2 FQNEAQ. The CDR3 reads CASSLGSGRGNTEAFF. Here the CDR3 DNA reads TGTGCCAGCAGCTTAGGGTCGGGCAGGGGGAACACTGAAGCTTTCTTT.

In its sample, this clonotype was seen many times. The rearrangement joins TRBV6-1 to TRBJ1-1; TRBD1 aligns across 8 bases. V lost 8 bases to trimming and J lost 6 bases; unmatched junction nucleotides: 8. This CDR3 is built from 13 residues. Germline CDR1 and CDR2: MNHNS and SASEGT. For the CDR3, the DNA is TGTGCCAGCGGACAGGGTCGTGGCGCTGAAGCTTTCTTT. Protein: CASGQGRGAEAFF.

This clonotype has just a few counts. The CDR3 nucleotides read TGTGCCAGCAGTCCGTTCCAACCAGGGGGCTACACCTTC. It yields the protein CASSPFQPGGYTF. The chain recombines TRBV28 with TRBJ1-2; D perhaps matches TRBD1 (5 bases). This CDR3 comprises 13 residues. Looked up from germline, CDR1 is MDHEN and CDR2 is SYDVKM. V was clipped by 5 bases and J by 8 bases, with 15 bases between them.

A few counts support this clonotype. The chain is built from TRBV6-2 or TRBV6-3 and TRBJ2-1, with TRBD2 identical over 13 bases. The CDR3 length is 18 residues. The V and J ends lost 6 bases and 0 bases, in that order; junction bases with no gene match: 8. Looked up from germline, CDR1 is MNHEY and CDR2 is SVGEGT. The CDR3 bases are TGTGCCAGCAGGGTTGGGACTAGCGGGGCCGACTCCTACAATGAGCAGTTCTTC. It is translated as CASRVGTSGADSYNEQFF.

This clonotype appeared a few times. The CDR3 sequence: CASSVTGEREQYF. As DNA, the CDR3 is TGTGCCAGCAGCGTAACAGGGGAACGCGAGCAGTACTTC. The chain uses TRBV11-2 and TRBJ2-7; TRBD1 agrees at 7 bases. The CDR3 covers 13 residues. CDR1 is SGHAT, CDR2 FQNNGV, per germline. The V segment lost 5 bases and the J segment 6 bases; nucleotides outside the gene matches: 7.

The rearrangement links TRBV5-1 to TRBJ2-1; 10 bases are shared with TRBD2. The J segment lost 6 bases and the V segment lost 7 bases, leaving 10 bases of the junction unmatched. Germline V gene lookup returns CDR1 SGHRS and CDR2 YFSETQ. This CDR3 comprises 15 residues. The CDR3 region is CASGPSGRAPNEQFF. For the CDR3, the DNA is TGCGCCAGCGGACCAAGCGGGAGGGCCCCCAATGAGCAGTTCTTC.

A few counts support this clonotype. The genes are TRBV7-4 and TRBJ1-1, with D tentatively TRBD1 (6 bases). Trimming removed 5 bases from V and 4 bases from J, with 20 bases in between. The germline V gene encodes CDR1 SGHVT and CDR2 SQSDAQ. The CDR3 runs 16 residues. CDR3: CASSPPHSGGPTEAFF. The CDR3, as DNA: TGTGCCAGCAGCCCCCCTCACTCCGGGGGGCCCACTGAAGCTTTCTTT.

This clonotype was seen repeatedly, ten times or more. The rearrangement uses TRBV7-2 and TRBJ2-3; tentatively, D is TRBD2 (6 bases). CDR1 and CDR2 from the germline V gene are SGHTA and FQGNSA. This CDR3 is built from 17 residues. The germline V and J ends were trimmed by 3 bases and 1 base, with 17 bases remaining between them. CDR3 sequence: CASSFPLRGRRTDTQYF. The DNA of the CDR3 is TGTGCCAGCAGCTTCCCACTGCGGGGTCGACGCACAGATACGCAGTATTTT.

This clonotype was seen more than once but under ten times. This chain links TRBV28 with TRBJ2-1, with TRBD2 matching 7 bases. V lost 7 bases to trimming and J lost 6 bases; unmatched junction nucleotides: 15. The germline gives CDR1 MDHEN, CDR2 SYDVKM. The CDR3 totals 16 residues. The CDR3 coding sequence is TGTGCCAGCACCCCGCGGGGGATGAAGGGAAGCAATGAGCAGTTCTTC. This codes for CASTPRGMKGSNEQFF.

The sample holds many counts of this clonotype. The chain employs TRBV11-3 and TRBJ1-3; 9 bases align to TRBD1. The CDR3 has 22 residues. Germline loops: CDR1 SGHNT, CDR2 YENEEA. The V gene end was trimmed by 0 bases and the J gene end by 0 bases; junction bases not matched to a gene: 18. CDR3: CASSLESRAGTGPPISGNTIYF. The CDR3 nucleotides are TGTGCCAGCAGCTTAGAATCCCGCGCCGGGACAGGGCCCCCTATCTCTGGAAACACCATATATTTT.

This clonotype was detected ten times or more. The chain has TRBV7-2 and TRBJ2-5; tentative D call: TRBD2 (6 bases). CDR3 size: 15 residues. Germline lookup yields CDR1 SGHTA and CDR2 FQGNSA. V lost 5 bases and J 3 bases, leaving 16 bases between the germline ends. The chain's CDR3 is CASSNGGTSEETQYF. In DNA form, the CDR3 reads TGTGCCAGCAGCAATGGGGGGACCTCGGAAGAGACCCAGTACTTC. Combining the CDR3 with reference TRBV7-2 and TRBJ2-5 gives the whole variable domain GAGVSQSPSNKVTEKGKDVELRCDPISGHTALYWYRQSLGQGLEFLIYFQGNSAPDKSGLPSDRFSAERTGGSVSTLTIQRTQQEDSAVYLCASSNGGTSEETQYFGPGTRLLVL.

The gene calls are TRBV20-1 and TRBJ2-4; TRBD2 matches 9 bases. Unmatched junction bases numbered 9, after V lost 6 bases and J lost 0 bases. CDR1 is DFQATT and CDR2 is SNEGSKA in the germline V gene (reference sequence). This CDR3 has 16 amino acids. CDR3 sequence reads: CSAVAGEQLAKNIQYF. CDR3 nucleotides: TGCAGTGCGGTAGCGGGGGAACAACTAGCCAAAAACATTCAGTACTTC.

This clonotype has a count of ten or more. The DNA for the CDR3 is TGTGCCAGCAGCTCCTCTAGCGCTTCCTACAATGAGCAGTTCTTC. This translates into CASSSSSASYNEQFF. This rearrangement joins TRBV7-2 to TRBJ2-1; D possibly corresponds to TRBD2 (6 bases). Trimming took off 4 bases at V and 1 base at J, with 11 bases between the two ends. CDR1 is SGHTA and CDR2 is FQGNSA in the germline V gene. CDR3 size: 15 residues.

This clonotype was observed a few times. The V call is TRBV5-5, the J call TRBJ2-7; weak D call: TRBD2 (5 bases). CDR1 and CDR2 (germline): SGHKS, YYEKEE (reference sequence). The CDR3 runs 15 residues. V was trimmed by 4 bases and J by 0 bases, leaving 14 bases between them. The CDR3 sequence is CASSLEALSSYEQYF. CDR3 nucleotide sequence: TGTGCCAGCAGCCTGGAGGCTCTAAGCTCCTACGAGCAGTACTTC.